The source of this T cell receptor (beta chain) is a study of PD-1 blockade in classical Hodgkin lymphoma. Study-wide results and limits: Only CD4+ TCR diversity, not CD8+, had risen significantly by C4D1. Healthy donors were reported to have higher baseline TCR diversity than newly diagnosed patients.

Sequenced by immunoSEQ multiplex PCR; TCRdb stores in-frame clones only, minus some. The repertoire includes 12,000 or so clones, roughly 78% of them detected once, and 25% sits in the top ten. Of note for this clone: The antigen is unknown.

Brentuximab vedotin exposure varied among the patients, all of whom had relapsed after autologous stem cell transplantation. Germline CDR1 MGHDK, CDR2 SYGVNS. With V trimmed by 10 bases and J by 1 base, 7 bases remained unmatched. The CDR3 is 14 residues long. The chain uses TRBV25-1 and TRBJ1-1; TRBD1 aligns across 9 bases. The sequence was obtained from a human donor with classical Hodgkin lymphoma. Sequencing used peripheral blood mononuclear cells (PBMCs), obtained at baseline. In DNA form, the CDR3 reads TGTGCCACAGGGACAGGGACCCAGAACACTGAAGCTTTCTTT. Its translation: CATGTGTQNTEAFF.